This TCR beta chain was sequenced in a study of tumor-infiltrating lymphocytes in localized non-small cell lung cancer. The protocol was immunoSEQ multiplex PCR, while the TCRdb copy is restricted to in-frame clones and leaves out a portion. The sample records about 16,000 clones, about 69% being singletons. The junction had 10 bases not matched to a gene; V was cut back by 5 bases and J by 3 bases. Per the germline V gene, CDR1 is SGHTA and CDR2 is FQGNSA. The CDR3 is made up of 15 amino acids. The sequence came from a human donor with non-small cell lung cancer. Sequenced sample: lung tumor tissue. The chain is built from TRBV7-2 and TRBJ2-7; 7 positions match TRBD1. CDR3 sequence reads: CASSPWDSQNYEQYF. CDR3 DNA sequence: TGTGCCAGCAGCCCTTGGGACAGCCAAAACTACGAGCAGTACTTC.